The rows below give T cell receptor beta chains drawn from one sample of a study of T cells after yellow fever vaccination. Via MiXCR, TCRdb re-called the 5' RACE reads, giving one row per CDR3 protein. The profile shows hundreds of thousands of distinct CDR3 sequences, around 17% of them singletons. Sequencing was performed on PBMCs, taken more than 4 days after the first yellow fever vaccination. These receptors all come from a man between 18 and 35 years old who received the YFV17D yellow fever vaccine. Both conserved end residues are part of each CDR3. A D gene is named only where the DNA matches it firmly. A row's size may be missing; if present it is once, few, many or a size class.

>TRBJ2-5|few|TRBD2|TRBV3-1
CASSQESSGDQETQYF
TGTGCCAGCAGCCAAGAATCTAGCGGGGACCAAGAGACCCAGTACTTC
>TRBJ1-6|.|.|TRBV20-1
CSATPGTLLHF
TGCAGTGCTACTCCCGGGACCCTCCTCCACTTT
>TRBJ1-1|.|.|TRBV7-8
CASSPYPVTEAFF
TGTGCCAGCAGCCCATACCCGGTTACTGAAGCTTTCTTT
>TRBJ2-1|.|TRBD1|TRBV20-1
CSAPSTGTGNEQFF
TGCAGTGCCCCGAGTACCGGGACAGGGAATGAGCAGTTCTTC
>TRBJ2-5|few|TRBD2|TRBV29-1
CSVLGLAGVNQETQYF
TGCAGCGTCCTGGGACTAGCGGGGGTGAACCAAGAGACCCAGTACTTC
>TRBJ1-2|.|.|TRBV9
CASSVEEDPGGYTF
TGTGCCAGCAGCGTAGAAGAGGACCCGGGAGGCTACACCTTC
>TRBJ2-5|.|TRBD2|TRBV9
CASSVVGGSGETQYF
TGTGCCAGCAGCGTAGTGGGGGGGTCGGGAGAGACCCAGTACTTC
>TRBJ1-1|.|.|TRBV7-9
CASSLSNRVTLNTEAFF
TGTGCCAGCAGCTTATCCAACAGGGTAACGTTGAACACTGAAGCTTTCTTT
>TRBJ2-2|.|TRBD1|TRBV10-3
CAISDPGQRSTTGELFF
TGTGCCATCAGTGACCCGGGACAGAGATCTACCACCGGGGAGCTGTTTTTT
>TRBJ1-4|few|.|TRBV7-2
CASSSRASGGGEKLFF
TGTGCCAGCAGTTCAAGGGCTAGCGGGGGAGGCGAAAAACTGTTTTTT